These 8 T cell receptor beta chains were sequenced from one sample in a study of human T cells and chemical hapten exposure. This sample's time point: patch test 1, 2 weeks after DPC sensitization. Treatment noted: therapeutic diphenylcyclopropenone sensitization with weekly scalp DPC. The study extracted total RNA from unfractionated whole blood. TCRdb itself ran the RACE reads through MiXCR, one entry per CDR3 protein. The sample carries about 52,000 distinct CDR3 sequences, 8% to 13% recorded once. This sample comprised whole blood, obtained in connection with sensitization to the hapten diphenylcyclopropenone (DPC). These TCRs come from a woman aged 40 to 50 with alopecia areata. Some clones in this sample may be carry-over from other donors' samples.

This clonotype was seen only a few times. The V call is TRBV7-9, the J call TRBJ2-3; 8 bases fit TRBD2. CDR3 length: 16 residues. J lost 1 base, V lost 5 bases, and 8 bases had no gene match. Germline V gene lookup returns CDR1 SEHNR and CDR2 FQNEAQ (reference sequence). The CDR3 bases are TGTGCCAGCAGCATACGGACTAGCCGTCGCACAGATACGCAGTATTTT. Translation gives CASSIRTSRRTDTQYF.

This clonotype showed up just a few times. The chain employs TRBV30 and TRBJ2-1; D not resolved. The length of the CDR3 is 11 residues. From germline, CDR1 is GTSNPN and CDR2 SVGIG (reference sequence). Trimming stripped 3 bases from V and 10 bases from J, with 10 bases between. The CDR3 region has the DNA TGTGCCTGGAGCTCGGGCCTCGAGCAGTTCTTC. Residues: CAWSSGLEQFF.

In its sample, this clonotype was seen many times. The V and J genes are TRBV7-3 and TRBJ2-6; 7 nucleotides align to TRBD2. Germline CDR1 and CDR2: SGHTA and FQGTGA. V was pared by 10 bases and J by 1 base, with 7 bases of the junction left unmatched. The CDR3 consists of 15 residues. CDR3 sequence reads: CATTGGWSGANVLTF. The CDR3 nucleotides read TGTGCCACTACGGGAGGTTGGTCTGGGGCCAACGTCCTGACTTTC.

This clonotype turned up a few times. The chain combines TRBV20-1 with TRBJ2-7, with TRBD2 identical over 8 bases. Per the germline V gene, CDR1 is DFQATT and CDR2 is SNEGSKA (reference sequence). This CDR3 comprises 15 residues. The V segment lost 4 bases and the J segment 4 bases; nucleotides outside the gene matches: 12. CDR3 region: CSANPPGGGVYEQYF. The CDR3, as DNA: TGCAGTGCTAACCCCCCGGGGGGGGGCGTTTACGAGCAGTACTTC.

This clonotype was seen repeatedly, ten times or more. CDR3 region: CASSPGRQDFSYEQYF. DNA of the CDR3: TGCGCCAGCAGCCCCGGCAGACAGGACTTCTCCTACGAGCAGTACTTC. This chain uses TRBV4-1 with TRBJ2-7; the D gene is possibly TRBD1 (6 bases). CDR1 is MGHRA and CDR2 is YSYEKL in the germline V gene. This CDR3 is built from 16 residues. Deletions cut 4 bases from V and 0 bases from J, with 16 bases between.

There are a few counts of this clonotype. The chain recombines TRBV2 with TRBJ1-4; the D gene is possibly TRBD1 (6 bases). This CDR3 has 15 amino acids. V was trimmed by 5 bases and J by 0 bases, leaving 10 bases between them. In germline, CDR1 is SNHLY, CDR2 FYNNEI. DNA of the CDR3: TGTGCCAGCAGTATTCGACAGGCAACTAATGAAAAACTGTTTTTT. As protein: CASSIRQATNEKLFF.

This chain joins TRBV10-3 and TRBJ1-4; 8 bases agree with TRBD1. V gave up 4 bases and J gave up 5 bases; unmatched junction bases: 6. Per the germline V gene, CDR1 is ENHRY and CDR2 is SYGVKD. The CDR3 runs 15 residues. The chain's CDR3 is CAISGDRTSNEKLFF. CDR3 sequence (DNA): TGTGCCATCAGTGGGGACAGGACTTCCAATGAAAAACTGTTTTTT.

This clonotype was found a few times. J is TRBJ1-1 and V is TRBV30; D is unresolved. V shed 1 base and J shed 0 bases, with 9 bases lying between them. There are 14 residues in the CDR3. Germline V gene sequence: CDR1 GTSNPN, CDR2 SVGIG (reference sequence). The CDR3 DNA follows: TGTGCCTGGAGTGGGGTTCCAGTGAACACTGAAGCTTTCTTT. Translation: CAWSGVPVNTEAFF.